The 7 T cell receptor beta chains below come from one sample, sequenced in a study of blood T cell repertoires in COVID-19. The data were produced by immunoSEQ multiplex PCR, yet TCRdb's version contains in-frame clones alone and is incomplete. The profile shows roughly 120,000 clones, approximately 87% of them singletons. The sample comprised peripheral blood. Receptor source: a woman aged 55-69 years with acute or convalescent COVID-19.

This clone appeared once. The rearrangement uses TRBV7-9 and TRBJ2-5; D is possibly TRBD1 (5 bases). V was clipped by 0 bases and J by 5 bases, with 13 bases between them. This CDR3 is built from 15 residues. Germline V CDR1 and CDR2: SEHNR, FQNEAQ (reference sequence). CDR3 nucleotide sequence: TGTGCCAGCAGCTTAGCGAAAGGGGCGAGCGAGACCCAGTACTTC. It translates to CASSLAKGASETQYF.

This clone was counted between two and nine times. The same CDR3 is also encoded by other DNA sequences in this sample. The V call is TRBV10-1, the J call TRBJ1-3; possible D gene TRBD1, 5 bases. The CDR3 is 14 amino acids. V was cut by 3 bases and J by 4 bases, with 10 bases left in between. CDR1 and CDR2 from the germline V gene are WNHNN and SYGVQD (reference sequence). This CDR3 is CASSDGTLGNTIYF. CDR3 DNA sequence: TGCGCCAGCAGTGACGGGACTCTGGGAAACACCATATATTTT.

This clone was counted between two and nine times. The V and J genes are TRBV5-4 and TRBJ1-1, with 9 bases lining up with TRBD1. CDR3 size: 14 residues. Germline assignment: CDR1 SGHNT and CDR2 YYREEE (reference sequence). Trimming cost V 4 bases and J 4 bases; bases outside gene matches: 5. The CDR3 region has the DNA TGTGCCAGCAGCGAAGAGGACAGGGGCACTGAAGCTTTCTTT. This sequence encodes CASSEEDRGTEAFF.

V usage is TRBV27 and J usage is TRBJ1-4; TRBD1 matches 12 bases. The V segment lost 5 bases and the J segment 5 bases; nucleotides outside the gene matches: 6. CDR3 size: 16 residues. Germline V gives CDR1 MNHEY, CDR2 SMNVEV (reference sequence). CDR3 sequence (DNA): TGTGCCAGCAGTACGGGACAGGGGGCTCGAAATGAAAAACTGTTTTTT. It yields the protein CASSTGQGARNEKLFF.

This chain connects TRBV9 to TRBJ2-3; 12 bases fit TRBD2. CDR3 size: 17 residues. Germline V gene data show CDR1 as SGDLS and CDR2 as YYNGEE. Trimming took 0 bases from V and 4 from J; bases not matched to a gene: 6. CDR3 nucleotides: TGTGCCAGCAGCGTAGGCCTAGCGGGGGGGGCCGCAGATACGCAGTATTTT. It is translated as CASSVGLAGGAADTQYF.

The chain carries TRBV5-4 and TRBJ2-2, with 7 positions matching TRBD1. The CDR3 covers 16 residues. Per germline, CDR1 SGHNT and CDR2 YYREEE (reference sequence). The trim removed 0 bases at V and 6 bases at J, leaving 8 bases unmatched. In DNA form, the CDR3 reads TGTGCCAGCAGCTTGGGAGGGACAGTGGGGCCCGGGGAGCTGTTTTTT. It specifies CASSLGGTVGPGELFF.

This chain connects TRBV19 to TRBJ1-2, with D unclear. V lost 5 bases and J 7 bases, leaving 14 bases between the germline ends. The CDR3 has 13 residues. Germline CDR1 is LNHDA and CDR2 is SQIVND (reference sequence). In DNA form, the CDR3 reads TGTGCCAGTAGTTACAGTTTCGGCTTTGGCTACACCTTC. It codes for CASSYSFGFGYTF.